Listed below are T cell receptor beta chains from one sample, sequenced in a study of cytomegalovirus exposure and HLA in healthy donors. Assay: immunoSEQ multiplex PCR; the TCRdb copy retains only in-frame clones and omits some. The table includes a few hundred thousand clones, around 80% detected once. Source material: PBMCs. The origin of the receptors is a man in his forties in good health and CMV-seronegative. CDR3s include the opening cysteine and the closing phenylalanine or tryptophan. The D gene is left open where the match is weak. Some rows mark clone size as missing; the rest say once, few, many or name a class of expanded clone.

TRBJ2-2 NA TRBV27 TRBD2 TGTGCCAGCAAAGGACTAGCGGGCCACACCGGGGAGCTGTTTTTT CASKGLAGHTGELFF
TRBJ2-1 NA TRBV5-1 NA TGCGCCAGCAGCTTAAGCGGAGGTTACAATGAGCAGTTCTTC CASSLSGGYNEQFF
TRBJ2-1 NA TRBV6-4 NA TGTGCCAGCAGTGACGCCCAAACCGGTGAGCAGTTCTTC CASSDAQTGEQFF
TRBJ1-4 NA TRBV2 TRBD1 TGTGCCAGCAGTGAGGGGCAGGGGGATGAAAAACTGTTTTTT CASSEGQGDEKLFF
TRBJ2-2 NA TRBV11-2 TRBD1 TGTGCCAGCAGCTCCTCCGGGACAGGGGGTATCGGGGAGCTGTTTTTT CASSSSGTGGIGELFF
TRBJ1-4 NA TRBV19 NA TGTGCCAGTAGTATAAGCTACGGAGGTAATGAAAAACTGTTTTTT CASSISYGGNEKLFF
TRBJ2-2 NA TRBV18 TRBD1 TGTGCCAGCTCACCCCCACAGGGGGTAAACACCGGGGAGCTGTTTTTT CASSPPQGVNTGELFF
TRBJ1-6 NA TRBV11-2 NA TGTGCCAGCAGCGTAGGGGGGAGGTCACCCCTCCACTTT CASSVGGRSPLHF
TRBJ2-1 once TRBV29-1 TRBD2 TGCAGCGTTGAAGATCCCCAAGCGGGAGTCATCAATGAGCAGTTCTTC CSVEDPQAGVINEQFF
TRBJ1-2 NA TRBV7-2 NA TGTGCCAGCAGCTTAGATGTTGAAGAAAGGGGGTTCTATGGCTACACCTTC CASSLDVEERGFYGYTF
TRBJ1-2 once TRBV28 NA TGTGCCAGCAGTTTAAGTCTTGGGGGCAACTATGGCTACACCTTC CASSLSLGGNYGYTF
TRBJ2-6 NA TRBV19 TRBD1 TGTGCCAGTAGGCCGGGACAGGGAGAATCTGGGGCCAACGTCCTGACTTTC CASRPGQGESGANVLTF
TRBJ1-4 NA TRBV9 TRBD1 TGTGCCAGCAGCGTACGACAGGGGTTTAATGAAAAACTGTTTTTT CASSVRQGFNEKLFF
TRBJ1-2 NA TRBV2 TRBD1 TGTGCCAGCAGCGAGCAGGGGGACGTCTATGGCTACACCTTC CASSEQGDVYGYTF